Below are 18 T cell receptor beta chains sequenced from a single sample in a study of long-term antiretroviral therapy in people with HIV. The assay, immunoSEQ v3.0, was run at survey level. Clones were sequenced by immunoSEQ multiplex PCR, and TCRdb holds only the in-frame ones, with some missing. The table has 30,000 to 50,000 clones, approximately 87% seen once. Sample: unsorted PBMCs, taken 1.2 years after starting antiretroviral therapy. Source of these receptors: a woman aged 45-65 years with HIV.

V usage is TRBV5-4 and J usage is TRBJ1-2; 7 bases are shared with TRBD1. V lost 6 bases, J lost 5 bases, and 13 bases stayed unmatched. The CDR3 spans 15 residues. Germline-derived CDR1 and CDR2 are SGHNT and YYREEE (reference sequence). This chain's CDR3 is CASNPGGQRHYGYTF. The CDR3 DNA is TGTGCCAGCAACCCGGGGGGACAGAGGCATTATGGCTACACCTTC. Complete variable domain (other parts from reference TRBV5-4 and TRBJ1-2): ETGVTQSPTHLIKTRGQQVTLRCSSQSGHNTVSWYQQALGQGPQFIFQYYREEENGRGNFPPRFSGLQFPNYSSELNVNALELDDSALYLCASNPGGQRHYGYTFGSGTRLTVV.

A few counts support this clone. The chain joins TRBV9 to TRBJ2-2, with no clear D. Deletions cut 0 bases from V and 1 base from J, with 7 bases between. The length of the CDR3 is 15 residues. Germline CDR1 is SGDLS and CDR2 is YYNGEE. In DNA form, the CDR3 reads TGTGCCAGCAGCGTAGATGTCCGGAACACCGGGGAGCTGTTTTTT. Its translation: CASSVDVRNTGELFF.

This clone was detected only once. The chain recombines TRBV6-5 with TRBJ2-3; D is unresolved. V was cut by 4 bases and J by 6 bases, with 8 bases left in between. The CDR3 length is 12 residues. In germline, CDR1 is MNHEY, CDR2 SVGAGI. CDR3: CASSLGGDTQYF. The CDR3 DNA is TGTGCCAGCAGTTTAGGTGGCGATACGCAGTATTTT.

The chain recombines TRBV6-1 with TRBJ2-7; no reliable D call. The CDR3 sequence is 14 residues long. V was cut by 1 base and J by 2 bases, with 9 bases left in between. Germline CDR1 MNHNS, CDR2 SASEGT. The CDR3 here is CASSEGPTAYEQYF. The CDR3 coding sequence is TGTGCCAGCAGTGAAGGGCCCACGGCCTACGAGCAGTACTTC.

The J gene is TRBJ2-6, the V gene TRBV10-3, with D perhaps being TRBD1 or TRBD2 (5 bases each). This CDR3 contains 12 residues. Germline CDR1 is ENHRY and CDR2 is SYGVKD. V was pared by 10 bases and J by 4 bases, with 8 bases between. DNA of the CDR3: TGTGCCACCGGGGCAGGGGCCAACGTCCTGACTTTC. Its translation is CATGAGANVLTF.

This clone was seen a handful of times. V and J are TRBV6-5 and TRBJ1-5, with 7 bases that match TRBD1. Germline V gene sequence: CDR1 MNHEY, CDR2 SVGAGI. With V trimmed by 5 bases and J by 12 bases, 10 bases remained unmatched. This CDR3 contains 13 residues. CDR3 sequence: CASSARAGGFQHF. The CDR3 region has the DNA TGTGCCAGCAGTGCCCGTGCAGGGGGATTCCAGCATTTT.

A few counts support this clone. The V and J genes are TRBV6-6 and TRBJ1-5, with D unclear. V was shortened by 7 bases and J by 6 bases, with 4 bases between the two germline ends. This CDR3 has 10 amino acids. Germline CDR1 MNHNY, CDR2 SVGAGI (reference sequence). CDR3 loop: CASNVQPQHF. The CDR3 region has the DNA TGTGCCAGCAATGTTCAGCCCCAGCATTTT.

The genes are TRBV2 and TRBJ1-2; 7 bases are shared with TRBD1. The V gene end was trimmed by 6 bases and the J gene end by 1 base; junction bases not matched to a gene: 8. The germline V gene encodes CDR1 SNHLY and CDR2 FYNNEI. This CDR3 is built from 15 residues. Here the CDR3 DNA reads TGTGCCAGCAGCAACGACAGGGCCGATAACTATGGCTACACCTTC. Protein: CASSNDRADNYGYTF. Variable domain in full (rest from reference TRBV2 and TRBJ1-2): EPEVTQTPSHQVTQMGQEVILRCVPISNHLYFYWYRQILGQKVEFLVSFYNNEISEKSEIFDDQFSVERPDGSNFTLKIRSTKLEDSAMYFCASSNDRADNYGYTFGSGTRLTVV.

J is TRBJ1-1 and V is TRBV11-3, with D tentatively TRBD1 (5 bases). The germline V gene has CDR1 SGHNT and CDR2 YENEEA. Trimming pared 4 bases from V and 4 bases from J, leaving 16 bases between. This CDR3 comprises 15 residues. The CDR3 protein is CASSSGGGEVTEAFF. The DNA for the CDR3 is TGTGCCAGCAGCTCCGGTGGAGGGGAAGTCACTGAAGCTTTCTTT. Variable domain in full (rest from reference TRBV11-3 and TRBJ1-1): EAGVVQSPRYKIIEKKQPVAFWCNPISGHNTLYWYLQNLGQGPELLIRYENEEAVDDSQLPKDRFSAERLKGVDSTLKIQPAELGDSAVYLCASSSGGGEVTEAFFGQGTRLTVV.

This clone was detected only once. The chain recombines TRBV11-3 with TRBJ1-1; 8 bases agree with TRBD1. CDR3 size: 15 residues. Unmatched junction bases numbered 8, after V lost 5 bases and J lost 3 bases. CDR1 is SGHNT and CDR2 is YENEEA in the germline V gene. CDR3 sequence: CASSPGTGKDTEAFF. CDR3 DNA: TGTGCCAGCAGCCCCGGGACAGGAAAAGACACTGAAGCTTTCTTT.

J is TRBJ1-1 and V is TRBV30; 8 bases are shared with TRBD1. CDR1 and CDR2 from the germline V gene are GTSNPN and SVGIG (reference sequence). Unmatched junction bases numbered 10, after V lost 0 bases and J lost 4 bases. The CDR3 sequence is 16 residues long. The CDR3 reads CAWSVLGQGGVTEAFF. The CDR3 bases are TGTGCCTGGAGTGTACTCGGACAGGGAGGTGTCACTGAAGCTTTCTTT. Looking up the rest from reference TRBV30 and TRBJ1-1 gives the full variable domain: SQTIHQWPATLVQPVGSPLSLECTVEGTSNPNLYWYRQAAGRGLQLLFYSVGIGQISSEVPQNLSASRPQDRQFILSSKKLLLSDSGFYLCAWSVLGQGGVTEAFFGQGTRLTVV.

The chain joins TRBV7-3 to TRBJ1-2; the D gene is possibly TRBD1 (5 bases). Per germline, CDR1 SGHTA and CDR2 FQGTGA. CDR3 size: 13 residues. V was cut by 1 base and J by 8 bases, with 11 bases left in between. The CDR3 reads CASSLMSGVGYTF. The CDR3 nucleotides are TGTGCCAGCAGCTTAATGTCGGGGGTCGGCTACACCTTC.

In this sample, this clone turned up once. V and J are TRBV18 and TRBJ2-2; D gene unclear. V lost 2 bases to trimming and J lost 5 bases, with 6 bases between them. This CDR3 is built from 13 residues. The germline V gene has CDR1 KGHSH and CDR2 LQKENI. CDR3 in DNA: TGTGCCAGCTCACCAGAGGTGACCGGGGAGCTGTTTTTT. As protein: CASSPEVTGELFF.

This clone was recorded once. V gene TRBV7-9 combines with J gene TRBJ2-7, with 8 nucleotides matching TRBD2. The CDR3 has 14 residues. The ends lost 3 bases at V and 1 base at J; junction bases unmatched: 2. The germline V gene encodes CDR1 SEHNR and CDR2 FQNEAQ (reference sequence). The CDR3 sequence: CASSLGGGSYEQYF. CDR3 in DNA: TGTGCCAGCAGCTTGGGCGGGGGGTCCTACGAGCAGTACTTC.

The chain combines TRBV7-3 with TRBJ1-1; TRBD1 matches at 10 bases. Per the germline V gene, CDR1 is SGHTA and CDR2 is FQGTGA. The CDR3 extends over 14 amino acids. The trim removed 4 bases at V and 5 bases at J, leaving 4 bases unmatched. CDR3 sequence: CASSSPGQGTEAFF. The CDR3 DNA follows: TGTGCCAGCAGCTCACCGGGACAGGGGACTGAAGCTTTCTTT.

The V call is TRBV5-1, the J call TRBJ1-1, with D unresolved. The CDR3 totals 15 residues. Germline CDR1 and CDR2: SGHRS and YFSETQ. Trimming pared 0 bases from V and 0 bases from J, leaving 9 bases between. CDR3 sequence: CASSLDRVMNTEAFF. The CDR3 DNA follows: TGCGCCAGCAGCTTGGACCGAGTCATGAACACTGAAGCTTTCTTT.

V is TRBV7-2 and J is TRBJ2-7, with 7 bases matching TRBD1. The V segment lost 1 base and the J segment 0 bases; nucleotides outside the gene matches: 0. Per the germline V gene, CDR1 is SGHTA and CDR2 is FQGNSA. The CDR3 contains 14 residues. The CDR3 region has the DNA TGTGCCAGCAGCTTAGGGGACAGCTCCTACGAGCAGTACTTC. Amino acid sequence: CASSLGDSSYEQYF.

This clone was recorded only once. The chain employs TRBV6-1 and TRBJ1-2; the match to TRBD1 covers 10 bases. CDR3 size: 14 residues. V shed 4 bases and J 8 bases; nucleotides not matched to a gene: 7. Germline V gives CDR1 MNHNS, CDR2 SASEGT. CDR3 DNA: TGTGCCAGCAGTGCCTTAGGACAGGGGGGAGGCTACACCTTC. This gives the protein CASSALGQGGGYTF.